Listed below are T cell receptor beta chains from one sample, sequenced in a study of blood T cells in healthy people across ages. From the 5' RACE reads, TCRdb called clonotypes with MiXCR, one entry per CDR3 protein. This table has some 800,000 distinct CDR3 sequences, approximately 25% appearing once. The same sample was also used in a study of T cells of mothers and their children.

Sequencing used blood. The receptors come from a boy aged 5-17 years in good health. The CDR3 runs from the conserved cysteine through the conserved F or W. A D gene is named only where the DNA matches it firmly. Clone size is given for some rows only: seen once, a few or many times, or a class if the clone is expanded.

TRBV4-2	NA	TRBD1	TRBJ2-1	CGRGHNNEQFF	TGTGGCAGGGGGCATAACAATGAGCAGTTCTTC
TRBV6-1	few	NA	TRBJ2-7	CASSEAGQTYEQYF	TGTGCCAGCAGTGAAGCGGGCCAGACCTACGAGCAGTACTTC
TRBV28	few	TRBD2	TRBJ2-5	CASSSPAGGLLPETQYF	TGTGCCAGCAGCTCCCCCGCGGGGGGCCTCCTCCCAGAGACCCAGTACTTC
TRBV28	NA	TRBD2	TRBJ2-7	CASSFAGEYEQYF	TGTGCCAGCAGTTTCGCGGGAGAGTACGAGCAGTACTTC
TRBV12-3/TRBV12-4	few	NA	TRBJ1-6	CASNRQSSYNSPLHF	TGTGCCAGCAACCGACAGAGCTCCTATAATTCACCCCTCCACTTT
TRBV4-1	NA	NA	TRBJ2-7	CASSHPSLYSYEQYF	TGCGCCAGCAGCCACCCTAGCCTCTACTCCTACGAGCAGTACTTC
TRBV7-2	few	TRBD2	TRBJ2-5	CASGLAGGQTQYF	TGTGCCAGCGGGTTAGCGGGGGGGCAGACCCAGTACTTC
TRBV18	NA	NA	TRBJ1-2	CASSPTRAETNYGYTF	TGTGCCAGCTCACCGACCAGGGCGGAGACTAACTATGGCTACACCTTC
TRBV20-1	few	TRBD2	TRBJ2-2	CSATSGRASGELFF	TGCAGTGCTACTAGCGGGAGGGCCTCCGGGGAGCTGTTTTTT
TRBV7-2	NA	TRBD1	TRBJ2-7	CASSPDRGQYEQYF	TGTGCCAGCAGCCCGGACAGGGGGCAATACGAGCAGTACTTC
TRBV29-1	few	NA	TRBJ2-5	CSVVGAETQYF	TGCAGCGTTGTGGGTGCGGAGACCCAGTACTTC
TRBV20-1	few	NA	TRBJ2-7	CSAKPRSSYEQYF	TGCAGTGCTAAACCTAGGAGCTCCTACGAGCAGTACTTC
TRBV7-9	NA	TRBD1	TRBJ2-1	CASRPGTGGSYNEQFF	TGTGCCAGCAGACCCGGGACAGGGGGCTCCTACAATGAGCAGTTCTTC
TRBV2	few	NA	TRBJ1-6	CASRIETLHF	TGTGCCAGCAGAATAGAAACCCTCCACTTT
TRBV20-1	few	NA	TRBJ2-4	CSARPSLAKNIQYF	TGCAGTGCTAGACCTTCCTTAGCCAAAAACATTCAGTACTTC
TRBV10-3	NA	NA	TRBJ1-3	CAISPDTLNTIYF	TGTGCCATCAGCCCGGACACGTTAAACACCATATATTTT
TRBV20-1	few	TRBD1	TRBJ1-5	CSASDRGRGQPQHF	TGCAGTGCTAGCGACAGGGGGCGCGGTCAGCCCCAGCATTTT
TRBV19	many	NA	TRBJ1-2	CASSQGPGYTF	TGTGCCAGTAGTCAGGGTCCTGGCTACACCTTC
TRBV3-1	few	NA	TRBJ2-7	CASSQVAGTVDYEQYF	TGTGCCAGCAGCCAAGTCGCCGGGACGGTCGACTACGAGCAGTACTTC
TRBV9	NA	NA	TRBJ2-1	CASSVLAALGNEQFF	TGTGCCAGCAGCGTACTTGCGGCCCTAGGAAATGAGCAGTTCTTC
TRBV7-9	NA	NA	TRBJ1-4	CASSQDRTDLNEKLFF	TGTGCCAGCAGCCAAGACCGGACAGACCTTAATGAAAAACTGTTTTTT
TRBV4-1	NA	NA	TRBJ2-2	CASSQDQGTRGLFF	TGCGCCAGCAGCCAAGACCAGGGGACAAGGGGGCTGTTTTTT
TRBV30	NA	TRBD1	TRBJ2-7	CAWSTGTGGFEQYF	TGTGCCTGGAGTACCGGGACAGGGGGCTTCGAGCAGTACTTC
TRBV28	NA	TRBD1	TRBJ2-7	CASRPSRGLGEQYF	TGTGCCAGCAGGCCCTCCAGGGGGCTGGGCGAGCAGTACTTC
TRBV12-3/TRBV12-4	NA	NA	TRBJ1-5	CASSYSAYSNQPQHF	TGTGCCAGCAGTTACAGCGCTTATAGCAATCAGCCCCAGCATTTT
TRBV6-2/TRBV6-3	NA	NA	TRBJ2-5	CASSYGELETQYF	TGTGCCAGCAGTTACGGCGAACTGGAGACCCAGTACTTC
TRBV29-1	NA	NA	TRBJ1-1	CSVEGLSTEAFF	TGCAGCGTTGAAGGACTGAGCACTGAAGCTTTCTTT
TRBV27	many	TRBD2	TRBJ2-7	CASSLSGLYEQYF	TGTGCCAGCAGCCTTAGCGGGCTCTACGAGCAGTACTTC
TRBV7-2	few	NA	TRBJ2-1	CASSSVRGDEQFF	TGTGCCAGCAGCAGCGTCCGGGGCGATGAGCAGTTCTTC
TRBV3-1	few	NA	TRBJ1-5	CASSFTGTDQPQHF	TGTGCCAGCAGCTTTACAGGGACGGATCAGCCCCAGCATTTT
TRBV7-8	NA	TRBD2	TRBJ2-5	CASSELAGTVSSETQYF	TGTGCCAGCAGTGAACTAGCGGGAACGGTATCTTCAGAGACCCAGTACTTC
TRBV11-2	few	NA	TRBJ1-4	CASSLWPRTATNEKLFF	TGTGCCAGCAGCTTATGGCCGAGGACAGCAACTAATGAAAAACTGTTTTTT
TRBV4-2	NA	NA	TRBJ1-4	CASSFGTAATNEKLFF	TGTGCCAGCAGCTTCGGGACTGCCGCAACTAATGAAAAACTGTTTTTT